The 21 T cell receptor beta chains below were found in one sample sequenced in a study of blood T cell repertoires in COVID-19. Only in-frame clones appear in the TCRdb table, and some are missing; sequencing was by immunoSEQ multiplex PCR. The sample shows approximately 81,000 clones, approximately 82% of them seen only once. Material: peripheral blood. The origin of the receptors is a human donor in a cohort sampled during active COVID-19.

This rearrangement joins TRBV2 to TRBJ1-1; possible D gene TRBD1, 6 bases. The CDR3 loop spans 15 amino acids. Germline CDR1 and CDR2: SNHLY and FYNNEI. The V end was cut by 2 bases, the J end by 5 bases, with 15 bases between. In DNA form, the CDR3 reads TGTGCCAGCAGTGAAATCGCAGGGGTGGGAACTGAAGCTTTCTTT. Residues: CASSEIAGVGTEAFF.

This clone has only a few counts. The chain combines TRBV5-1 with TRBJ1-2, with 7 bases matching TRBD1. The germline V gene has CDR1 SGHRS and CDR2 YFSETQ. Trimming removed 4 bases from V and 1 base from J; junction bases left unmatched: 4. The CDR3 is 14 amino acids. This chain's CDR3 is CASSPQGDNYGYTF. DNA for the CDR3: TGCGCCAGCAGCCCGCAGGGGGATAACTATGGCTACACCTTC.

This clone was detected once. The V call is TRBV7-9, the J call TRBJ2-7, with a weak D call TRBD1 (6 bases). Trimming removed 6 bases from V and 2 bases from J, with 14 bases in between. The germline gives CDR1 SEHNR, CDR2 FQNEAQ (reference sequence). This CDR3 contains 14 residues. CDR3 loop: CASSMTGKAYEQYF. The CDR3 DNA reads TGTGCCAGCAGTATGACAGGAAAGGCCTACGAGCAGTACTTC.

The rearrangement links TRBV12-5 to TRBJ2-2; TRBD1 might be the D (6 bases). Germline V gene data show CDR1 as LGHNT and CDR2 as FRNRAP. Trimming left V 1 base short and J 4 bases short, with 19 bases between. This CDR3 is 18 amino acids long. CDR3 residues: CASGLGGVGTRPTGELFF. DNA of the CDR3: TGTGCTAGTGGTTTGGGTGGTGTCGGGACAAGACCCACCGGGGAGCTGTTTTTT. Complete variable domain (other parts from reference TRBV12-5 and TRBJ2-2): DARVTQTPRHKVTEMGQEVTMRCQPILGHNTVFWYRQTMMQGLELLAYFRNRAPLDDSGMPKDRFSAEMPDATLATLKIQPSEPRDSAVYFCASGLGGVGTRPTGELFFGEGSRLTVL.

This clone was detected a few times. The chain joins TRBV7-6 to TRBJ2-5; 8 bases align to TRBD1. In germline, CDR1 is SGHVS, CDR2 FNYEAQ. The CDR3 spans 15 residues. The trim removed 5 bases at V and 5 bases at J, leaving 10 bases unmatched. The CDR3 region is CASSATQGVFETQYF. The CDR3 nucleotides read TGTGCCAGCAGCGCAACACAGGGGGTTTTTGAGACCCAGTACTTC.

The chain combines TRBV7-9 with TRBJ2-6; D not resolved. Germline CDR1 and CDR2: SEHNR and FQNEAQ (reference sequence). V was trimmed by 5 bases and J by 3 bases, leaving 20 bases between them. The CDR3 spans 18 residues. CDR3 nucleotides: TGTGCCAGCAGCCATATACCACCGCGCGGAGATGGGGCCAACGTCCTGACTTTC. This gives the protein CASSHIPPRGDGANVLTF.

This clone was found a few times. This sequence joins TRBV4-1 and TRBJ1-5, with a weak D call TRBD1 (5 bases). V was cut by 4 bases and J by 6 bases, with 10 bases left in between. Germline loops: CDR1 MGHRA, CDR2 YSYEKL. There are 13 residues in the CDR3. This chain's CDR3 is CASSLTRVQPQHF. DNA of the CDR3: TGCGCCAGCAGCCTCACCAGGGTTCAGCCCCAGCATTTT.

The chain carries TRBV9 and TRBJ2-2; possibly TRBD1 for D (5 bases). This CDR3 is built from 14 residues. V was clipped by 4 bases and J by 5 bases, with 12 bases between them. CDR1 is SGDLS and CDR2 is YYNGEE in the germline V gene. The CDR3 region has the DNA TGTGCCAGCAGCACCCGGACAACGACCGGGGAGCTGTTTTTT. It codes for CASSTRTTTGELFF.

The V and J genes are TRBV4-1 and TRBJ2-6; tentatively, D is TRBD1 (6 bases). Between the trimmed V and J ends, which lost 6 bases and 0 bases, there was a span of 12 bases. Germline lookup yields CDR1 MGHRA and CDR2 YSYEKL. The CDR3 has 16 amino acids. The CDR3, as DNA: TGCGCCAGCAGACGGGACACGAGCTCTGGGGCCAACGTCCTGACTTTC. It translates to CASRRDTSSGANVLTF.

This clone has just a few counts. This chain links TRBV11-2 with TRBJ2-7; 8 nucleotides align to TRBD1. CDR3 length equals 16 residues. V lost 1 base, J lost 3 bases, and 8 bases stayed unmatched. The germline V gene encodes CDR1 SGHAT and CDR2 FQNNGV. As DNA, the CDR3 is TGTGCCAGCAGCTTAGGCAGGGGGCCTGGAGGCTACGAGCAGTACTTC. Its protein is CASSLGRGPGGYEQYF.

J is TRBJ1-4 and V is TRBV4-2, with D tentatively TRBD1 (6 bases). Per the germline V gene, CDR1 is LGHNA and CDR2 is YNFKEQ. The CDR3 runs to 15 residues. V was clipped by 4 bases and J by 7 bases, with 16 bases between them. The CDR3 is CASSRLGGLGEKLFF. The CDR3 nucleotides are TGTGCCAGCAGCCGGCTGGGGGGGCTTGGTGAAAAACTGTTTTTT.

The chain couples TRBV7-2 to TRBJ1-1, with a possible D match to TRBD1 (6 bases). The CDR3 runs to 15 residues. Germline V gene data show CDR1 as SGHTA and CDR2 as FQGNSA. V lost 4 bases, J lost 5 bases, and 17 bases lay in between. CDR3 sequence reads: CASSSQTGFGTEAFF. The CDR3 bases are TGTGCCAGCAGCTCACAGACAGGTTTCGGAACTGAAGCTTTCTTT.

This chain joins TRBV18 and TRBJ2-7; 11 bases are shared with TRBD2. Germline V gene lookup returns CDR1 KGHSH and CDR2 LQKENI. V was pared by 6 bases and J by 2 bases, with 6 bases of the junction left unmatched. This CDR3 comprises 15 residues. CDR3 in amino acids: CASSRTSGSTYEQYF. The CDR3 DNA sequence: TGTGCCAGCTCCCGGACTAGCGGGTCTACCTACGAGCAGTACTTC.

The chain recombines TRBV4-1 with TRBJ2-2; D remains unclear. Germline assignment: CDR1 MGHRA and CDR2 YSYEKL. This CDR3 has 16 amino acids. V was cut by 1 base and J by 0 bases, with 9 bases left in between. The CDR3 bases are TGCGCCAGCAGCCAAGTGCCAGGATCGAACACCGGGGAGCTGTTTTTT. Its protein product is CASSQVPGSNTGELFF.

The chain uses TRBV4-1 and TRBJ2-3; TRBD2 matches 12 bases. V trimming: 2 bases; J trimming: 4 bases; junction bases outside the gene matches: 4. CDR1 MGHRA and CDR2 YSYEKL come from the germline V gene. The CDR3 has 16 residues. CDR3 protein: CASSQLRLAGADTQYF. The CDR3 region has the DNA TGCGCCAGCAGCCAACTCCGACTAGCGGGGGCAGATACGCAGTATTTT.

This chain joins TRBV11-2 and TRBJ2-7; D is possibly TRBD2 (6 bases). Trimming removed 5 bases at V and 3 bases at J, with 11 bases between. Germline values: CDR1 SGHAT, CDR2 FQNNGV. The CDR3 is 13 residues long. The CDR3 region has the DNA TGTGCCAGCAGCATAGGACTACACTACGAGCAGTACTTC. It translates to CASSIGLHYEQYF.

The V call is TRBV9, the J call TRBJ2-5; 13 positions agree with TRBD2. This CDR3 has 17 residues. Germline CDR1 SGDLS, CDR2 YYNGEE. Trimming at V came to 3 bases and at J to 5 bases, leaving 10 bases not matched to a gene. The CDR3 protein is CASSAALTSGGYETQYF. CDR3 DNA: TGTGCCAGCAGCGCCGCACTGACTAGCGGGGGGTACGAGACCCAGTACTTC.

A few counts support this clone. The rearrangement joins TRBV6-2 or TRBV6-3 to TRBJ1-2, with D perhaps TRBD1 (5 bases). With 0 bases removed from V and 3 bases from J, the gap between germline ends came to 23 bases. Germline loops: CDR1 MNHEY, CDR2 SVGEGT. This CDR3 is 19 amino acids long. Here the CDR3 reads CASSYSRTGEGLDYYGYTF. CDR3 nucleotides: TGTGCCAGCAGTTACTCGAGGACGGGGGAAGGGCTTGACTACTATGGCTACACCTTC.

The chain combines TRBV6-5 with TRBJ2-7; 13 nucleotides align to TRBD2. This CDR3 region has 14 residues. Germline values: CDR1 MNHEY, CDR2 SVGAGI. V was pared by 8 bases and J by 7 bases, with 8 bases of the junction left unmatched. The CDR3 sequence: CASGTSGGAREQYF. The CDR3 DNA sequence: TGTGCCAGCGGAACTAGCGGGGGGGCGAGGGAGCAGTACTTC.

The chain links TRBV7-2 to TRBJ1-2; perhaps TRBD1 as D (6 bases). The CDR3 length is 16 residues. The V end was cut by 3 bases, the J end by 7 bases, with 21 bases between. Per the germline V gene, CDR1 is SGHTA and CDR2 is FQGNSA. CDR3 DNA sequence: TGTGCCAGCAGCTTTGTAGGGGGGGGCGCACTAAGTGGCTACACCTTC. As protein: CASSFVGGGALSGYTF.

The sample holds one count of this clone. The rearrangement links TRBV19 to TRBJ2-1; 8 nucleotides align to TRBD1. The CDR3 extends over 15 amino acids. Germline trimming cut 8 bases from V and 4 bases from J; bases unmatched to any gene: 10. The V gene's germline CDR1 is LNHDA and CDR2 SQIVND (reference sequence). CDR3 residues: CASSYVDRAYNEQFF. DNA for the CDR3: TGTGCCAGTTCTTACGTGGACAGGGCTTACAATGAGCAGTTCTTC.